A single sample is the source of the 2 T cell receptor beta chains below, sequenced in a study of blood T cell repertoires in COVID-19 (dated by TCRdb to 2018 to 2020). Receptor libraries were prepared by the immunoSEQ multiplex PCR assay. Not all clones reach the TCRdb copy of this immuneACCESS table, which keeps in-frame sequences only. Checked studies attribute under half of the gap to unresolved V genes and leave the rest unexplained. The sample table contains about 180,000 clones; only one count was recorded for roughly 84% of them. The top ten clonotypes cover 6.5% to 9% of the sample. The sample comprised peripheral blood. These receptor sequences come from a woman aged 40 to 50 with COVID-19, enrolled during active disease.

The chain joins TRBV6-1 to TRBJ2-2, with D tentatively TRBD1 (6 bases). With 4 bases removed from V and 0 bases from J, the gap between germline ends came to 15 bases. The CDR3 length is 17 residues. From germline, CDR1 is MNHNS and CDR2 SASEGT. CDR3 nucleotides: TGTGCCAGCAGTGGCTACCGGGACACCTCGAACACCGGGGAGCTGTTTTTT. Its translation is CASSGYRDTSNTGELFF.

This chain joins TRBV4-1 and TRBJ1-2; D remains ambiguous. CDR1 MGHRA and CDR2 YSYEKL come from the germline V gene. Trimming shortened V by 5 bases and J by 4 bases, and 14 bases separated the two germline ends. The CDR3 spans 14 residues. Here the CDR3 DNA reads TGCGCCAGCAGCAATCCCGAGCCACTCTATGGCTACACCTTC. Protein sequence: CASSNPEPLYGYTF.